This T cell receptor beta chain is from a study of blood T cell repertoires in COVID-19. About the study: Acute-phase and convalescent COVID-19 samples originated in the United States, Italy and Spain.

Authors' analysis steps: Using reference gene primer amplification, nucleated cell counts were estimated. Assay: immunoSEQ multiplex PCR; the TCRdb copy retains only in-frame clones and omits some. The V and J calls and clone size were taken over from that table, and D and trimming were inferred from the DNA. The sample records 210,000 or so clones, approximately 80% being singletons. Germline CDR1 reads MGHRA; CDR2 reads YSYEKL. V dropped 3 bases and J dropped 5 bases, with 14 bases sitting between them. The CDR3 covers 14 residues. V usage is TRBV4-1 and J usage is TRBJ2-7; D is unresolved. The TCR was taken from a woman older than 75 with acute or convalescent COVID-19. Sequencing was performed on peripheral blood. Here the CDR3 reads CASSQVAASHEQYF. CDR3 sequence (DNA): TGCGCCAGCAGCCAGGTCGCGGCTTCCCACGAGCAGTACTTC.